This entry lists 30 T cell receptor beta chains sequenced from one sample in a study of shared clonotypes between healthy human individuals. TCRdb's table, derived via immunoSEQ multiplex PCR, lists solely in-frame clones and lacks some. The sample has about 2,200,000 clones; under 95% are singletons. As defined, naive CD8 cells were CD45RO-negative and positively selected for CCR7, with terminally differentiated effector memory CD45RA+ cells excluded. What was sequenced was naive CD8+ T cells from PBMCs. The receptors were sampled from a man younger than 35 in good health. Some clones in this sample may be carry-over from other donors' samples.

The chain couples TRBV6-5 to TRBJ1-2; D is possibly TRBD1 (5 bases). V lost 1 base to trimming and J lost 0 bases, with 9 bases between them. This CDR3 comprises 15 residues. Per the germline V gene, CDR1 is MNHEY and CDR2 is SVGAGI. Written as DNA, the CDR3 is TGTGCCAGCAGTTACTTCGGGGCAGCTAACTATGGCTACACCTTC. Residues: CASSYFGAANYGYTF.

The rearrangement uses TRBV21-1 and TRBJ2-7; the table assigns TRBD2, which was not confirmed against the DNA. TRBV21-1 is classified as a pseudogene. The CDR3 is made up of 12 amino acids. The CDR3 reads CASRRRSHEQYF. The DNA of the CDR3 is TGTGCCAGCAGAAGAAGGAGCCACGAGCAGTACTTC.

This chain joins TRBV28 and TRBJ1-5, with 7 bases fitting TRBD1. After removal of 4 bases from V and 7 bases from J, the junction contained 16 bases not matched to a gene. CDR1 and CDR2 (germline): MDHEN, SYDVKM. The CDR3 spans 17 residues. The CDR3 here is CASSSTDEGGAHQPQHF. The CDR3 DNA reads as TGTGCCAGCAGTTCCACCGATGAAGGGGGCGCCCACCAGCCCCAGCATTTT.

This clone came up once. The chain couples TRBV11-2 to TRBJ2-7; possibly TRBD1 or TRBD2 for D (5 bases each). The CDR3 is made up of 15 amino acids. CDR1 and CDR2 (germline): SGHAT, FQNNGV. The ends were cut back, 5 bases at V and 2 bases at J, with 16 bases in the middle. The CDR3 loop is CASSPARDVAYEQYF. The DNA of the CDR3 is TGTGCCAGCAGCCCAGCCCGGGACGTAGCCTACGAGCAGTACTTC.

The chain carries TRBV9 and TRBJ2-3; 10 bases match TRBD2. The CDR3 loop spans 17 amino acids. V shed 4 bases and J 2 bases; nucleotides not matched to a gene: 10. Germline CDR1 SGDLS, CDR2 YYNGEE. CDR3 nucleotide sequence: TGTGCCAGCAGCCCCCTGGGACTAGCGAACCCCACAGATACGCAGTATTTT. It translates to CASSPLGLANPTDTQYF. Filled out from reference TRBV9 and TRBJ2-3, the complete variable domain reads DSGVTQTPKHLITATGQRVTLRCSPRSGDLSVYWYQQSLDQGLQFLIQYYNGEERAKGNILERFSAQQFPDLHSELNLSSLELGDSALYFCASSPLGLANPTDTQYFGPGTRLTVL.

V is TRBV7-9 and J is TRBJ2-7, with D perhaps TRBD2 (5 bases). The length of the CDR3 is 13 residues. V lost 5 bases, J lost 3 bases, and 11 bases lay in between. Germline lookup yields CDR1 SEHNR and CDR2 FQNEAQ (reference sequence). The CDR3 bases are TGTGCCAGCAGCCCAGCGGACGGCTACGAGCAGTACTTC. Protein sequence: CASSPADGYEQYF.

This clone came up a few times. Distinct nucleotide sequences in the sample also encode this CDR3. J is TRBJ2-7 and V is TRBV20-1; no clear D. Germline assignment: CDR1 DFQATT and CDR2 SNEGSKA (reference sequence). The CDR3 consists of 11 residues. V gave up 0 bases and J gave up 4 bases, with 4 bases separating them. In nucleotides, the CDR3 is TGCAGTGCTAGAGACTCATACGAGCAGTACTTC. Translated, it gives CSARDSYEQYF.

This clone came up a few times. Additional DNA sequences in this sample encode the identical CDR3. The genes are TRBV7-9 and TRBJ1-5, with D possibly being TRBD1 (6 bases). Trimming left V 1 base short and J 5 bases short, with 9 bases between. The CDR3 consists of 14 residues. Germline V gene lookup returns CDR1 SEHNR and CDR2 FQNEAQ (reference sequence). CDR3 residues: CASSLGSGDQPQHF. CDR3 DNA sequence: TGTGCCAGCAGCTTAGGTTCAGGGGATCAGCCCCAGCATTTT.

Remarks on this clone: The identical CDR3 is also encoded by other nucleotide sequences in the sample. The rearrangement joins TRBV5-1 to TRBJ2-7; TRBD1 matches 9 bases. The CDR3 covers 14 residues. The junction had 6 bases not matched to a gene; V was cut back by 4 bases and J by 4 bases. The germline gives CDR1 SGHRS, CDR2 YFSETQ. This CDR3 reads CASSPRDRVYEQYF. The CDR3 DNA is TGCGCCAGCAGCCCCCGGGACAGGGTATACGAGCAGTACTTC. The full variable domain, rest sourced from reference TRBV5-1 and TRBJ2-7, is KAGVTQTPRYLIKTRGQQVTLSCSPISGHRSVSWYQQTPGQGLQFLFEYFSETQRNKGNFPGRFSGRQFSNSRSEMNVSTLELGDSALYLCASSPRDRVYEQYFGPGTRLTVT.

This clone was seen only once. The chain employs TRBV14 and TRBJ2-1, with 7 bases aligning to TRBD1. The germline V gene encodes CDR1 SGHDN and CDR2 FVKESK. This CDR3 contains 16 residues. V shed 4 bases, J shed 4 bases, and the junction held 10 bases outside the gene matches. The CDR3 loop is CASSLTRQGRYNEQFF. As DNA, the CDR3 is TGTGCCAGCAGCCTAACACGACAGGGAAGATACAATGAGCAGTTCTTC.

The rearrangement links TRBV10-2 to TRBJ1-5; D might be TRBD1 (6 bases). The CDR3 consists of 15 residues. The ends were cut back, 2 bases at V and 5 bases at J, with 13 bases in the middle. Germline values: CDR1 WSHSY, CDR2 SAAADI. CDR3 residues: CASSEPTGIDQPQHF. The CDR3 nucleotides read TGCGCCAGCAGTGAGCCTACAGGGATCGATCAGCCCCAGCATTTT.

V and J are TRBV2 and TRBJ2-1, with a possible D match to TRBD2 (6 bases). Per germline, CDR1 SNHLY and CDR2 FYNNEI. Trimming left V 6 bases short and J 5 bases short, with 20 bases between. CDR3 length: 16 residues. CDR3 residues: CASRRGAGRADNEQFF. CDR3 sequence (DNA): TGTGCCAGCAGACGGGGAGCGGGTAGGGCCGACAATGAGCAGTTCTTC.

Of note for this clone: The sample holds other DNA sequences that translate to the same CDR3. The chain combines TRBV5-6 with TRBJ2-7; 11 nucleotides agree with TRBD1. The germline gives CDR1 SGHDT, CDR2 YYEEEE. The CDR3 contains 13 residues. V was clipped by 4 bases and J by 6 bases; unmatched bases: 3. The CDR3: CASSLGTGGEQYF. CDR3 bases: TGTGCCAGCAGCCTAGGGACAGGGGGCGAGCAGTACTTC.

V and J are TRBV19 and TRBJ1-4; 9 positions agree with TRBD1. The J segment lost 5 bases and the V segment lost 6 bases, leaving 7 bases of the junction unmatched. Germline CDR1 and CDR2: LNHDA and SQIVND (reference sequence). The CDR3 runs 15 residues. CDR3 in DNA: TGTGCCAGTAGCGCGGACAGGGGATCGAATGAAAAACTGTTTTTT. This sequence encodes CASSADRGSNEKLFF.

This clone was detected only once. V gene TRBV9 combines with J gene TRBJ2-7, with TRBD2 as a possible D gene (5 bases). The CDR3 is made up of 14 amino acids. From germline, CDR1 is SGDLS and CDR2 YYNGEE. Trimming took off 2 bases at V and 5 bases at J, with 14 bases between the two ends. The CDR3: CASSVSGAFDEQYF. For the CDR3, the DNA is TGTGCCAGCAGCGTCAGCGGCGCATTCGACGAGCAGTACTTC.

In nucleotides, the CDR3 is TGCGCCAGCAGTGAGTCCCTAGCGGATAACTCCTACAATGAGCAGTTCTTC. Its protein product is CASSESLADNSYNEQFF. The chain joins TRBV10-2 to TRBJ2-1, with 7 positions matching TRBD2. Germline assignment: CDR1 WSHSY and CDR2 SAAADI. This CDR3 spans 17 amino acids. J gave up 0 bases and V 0 bases, and 5 bases lay outside the gene matches.

The chain combines TRBV15 with TRBJ2-3; 7 positions agree with TRBD2. This CDR3 region has 16 residues. Per germline, CDR1 LNHNV and CDR2 YYDKDF (reference sequence). With V trimmed by 3 bases and J by 2 bases, 8 bases remained unmatched. The CDR3 bases are TGTGCCACCAGCAGTAGACTAGCTAATCCCACAGATACGCAGTATTTT. Its protein product is CATSSRLANPTDTQYF.

The J gene is TRBJ2-1, the V gene TRBV7-9; D possibly corresponds to TRBD1 (5 bases). Between the trimmed V and J ends, which lost 1 base and 10 bases, there was a span of 11 bases. The CDR3 totals 13 residues. Germline CDR1 and CDR2: SEHNR and FQNEAQ (reference sequence). The CDR3 DNA reads TGTGCCAGCAGCTTAGTCGGTAGACAGGAGCAGTTCTTC. Translating it yields CASSLVGRQEQFF.

This chain links TRBV7-8 with TRBJ1-2; 8 bases line up with TRBD1. Trimming at V came to 5 bases and at J to 4 bases, leaving 12 bases not matched to a gene. Germline loops: CDR1 SGHVS, CDR2 FQNEAQ. The CDR3 sequence is 16 residues long. The CDR3 DNA reads TGTGCCAGCAGCGTAGGATACAGCGGGACAGGCTATGGCTACACCTTC. Its translation is CASSVGYSGTGYGYTF.

This sequence joins TRBV28 and TRBJ1-2; D unresolved. This CDR3 is built from 13 residues. Germline CDR1 reads MDHEN; CDR2 reads SYDVKM. The ends were cut back, 7 bases at V and 1 base at J, with 10 bases in the middle. CDR3 in amino acids: CASTTEFNYGYTF. The CDR3 DNA is TGTGCCAGCACCACAGAATTTAACTATGGCTACACCTTC.

The chain is built from TRBV7-2 and TRBJ2-2; weak D call: TRBD2 (5 bases). Germline loops: CDR1 SGHTA, CDR2 FQGNSA. The CDR3 has 15 residues. The ends were cut back, 0 bases at V and 3 bases at J, with 8 bases in the middle. CDR3: CASSLARAYTGELFF. Written as DNA, the CDR3 is TGTGCCAGCAGCTTAGCGCGGGCATACACCGGGGAGCTGTTTTTT. The full variable domain, its missing parts supplied by reference TRBV7-2 and TRBJ2-2, is GAGVSQSPSNKVTEKGKDVELRCDPISGHTALYWYRQSLGQGLEFLIYFQGNSAPDKSGLPSDRFSAERTGGSVSTLTIQRTQQEDSAVYLCASSLARAYTGELFFGEGSRLTVL.

The chain carries TRBV5-6 and TRBJ1-2, with TRBD1 identical over 11 bases. The ends lost 3 bases at V and 7 bases at J; junction bases unmatched: 11. Germline loops: CDR1 SGHDT, CDR2 YYEEEE. This CDR3 comprises 16 residues. The CDR3 bases are TGTGCCAGCAGCTCGGGACCGGACAGGGGGCCGTTTGGCTACACCTTC. Translating it yields CASSSGPDRGPFGYTF.

In this sample, this clone turned up once. V is TRBV9 and J is TRBJ2-1, with a tentative D call TRBD1 (6 bases). Deletions cut 3 bases from V and 7 bases from J, with 8 bases between. The CDR3 has 12 amino acids. In germline, CDR1 is SGDLS, CDR2 YYNGEE. The DNA for the CDR3 is TGTGCCAGCAGCGAGGGGGAGAATGAGCAGTTCTTC. Protein product: CASSEGENEQFF.

V usage is TRBV6-5 and J usage is TRBJ2-7; TRBD2 might be the D (6 bases). V was trimmed by 6 bases and J by 0 bases, leaving 12 bases between them. The CDR3 is 14 residues long. Per the germline V gene, CDR1 is MNHEY and CDR2 is SVGAGI. CDR3 amino acids: CASSQVGGSYEQYF. Written as DNA, the CDR3 is TGTGCCAGCAGCCAAGTGGGGGGCTCCTACGAGCAGTACTTC.

The CDR3 reads CATSRDRSSYEQYF. CDR3 bases: TGTGCCACCTCTAGGGACAGAAGCTCCTACGAGCAGTACTTC. This chain joins TRBV27 and TRBJ2-7; 7 bases map to TRBD1. The CDR3 contains 14 residues. The germline CDR1 and CDR2 sequences are MNHEY and SMNVEV (reference sequence). V trimming: 10 bases; J trimming: 0 bases; junction bases outside the gene matches: 9.

This clone has more than one count but fewer than ten. The chain employs TRBV4-1 and TRBJ2-1; perhaps D is TRBD1 or TRBD2 (6 bases each). Germline loops: CDR1 MGHRA, CDR2 YSYEKL. The CDR3 covers 13 residues. V lost 4 bases and J 10 bases, leaving 14 bases between the germline ends. For the CDR3, the DNA is TGCGCCAGCAGCCGAGCTAGGGGGGACGAGCAGTTCTTC. This sequence encodes CASSRARGDEQFF.

The count of this clone is one. This chain connects TRBV27 to TRBJ2-7; perhaps TRBD1 as D (5 bases). The CDR3 spans 16 residues. The V end lost 5 bases, the J end lost 0 bases, and 17 bases lay between the germline ends. The germline V gene has CDR1 MNHEY and CDR2 SMNVEV (reference sequence). The CDR3 nucleotides read TGTGCCAGCAGTACCTCCACAGGTCCCCTCTCCTACGAGCAGTACTTC. Translated: CASSTSTGPLSYEQYF.

This clone was seen once. This sequence joins TRBV19 and TRBJ2-7; the D gene is possibly TRBD2 (5 bases). Trimming took off 2 bases at V and 6 bases at J, with 11 bases between the two ends. The CDR3 is 13 residues long. Germline assignment: CDR1 LNHDA and CDR2 SQIVND (reference sequence). This CDR3 is CASSILTEGEQYF. The DNA of the CDR3 is TGTGCCAGTAGTATACTAACCGAGGGCGAGCAGTACTTC.

This chain uses TRBV27 with TRBJ2-1; D not resolved. Germline loops: CDR1 MNHEY, CDR2 SMNVEV (reference sequence). The CDR3 covers 16 residues. V was clipped by 3 bases and J by 7 bases, with 19 bases between them. DNA for the CDR3: TGTGCCAGCAGTTTTCTTCTTAGCCACGAGGTTAATGAGCAGTTCTTC. Translated: CASSFLLSHEVNEQFF.

Of note for this clone: Other DNA variants within this sample encode the same CDR3. The J gene is TRBJ2-7, the V gene TRBV27, with unresolved D. The CDR3 loop spans 10 amino acids. Per germline, CDR1 MNHEY and CDR2 SMNVEV (reference sequence). Deletions cut 8 bases from V and 4 bases from J, with 6 bases between. The CDR3 spells CASGEYEQYF. In DNA form, the CDR3 reads TGTGCCAGCGGTGAATACGAGCAGTACTTC.